The 15 T cell receptor beta chains listed next were all sequenced from one sample in a study of shared clonotypes between healthy human individuals (dated by TCRdb to the early 2020s). Library preparation employed the immunoSEQ multiplex PCR assay. TCRdb re-hosts the immuneACCESS table, in-frame sequences only. Its copies lack some clones; in the studies checked, an unresolved V gene accounts for under half of them, and the cause for the rest is not known. Across this sample there are around 2.3 million clones, with 95% seen only once. The ten largest clones take up around 0.13% of the sample. Sequenced: naive CD4+ T cells sorted from blood. The cell subset or site label for this specimen denotes: CD45RA+ positively selected. These receptors all stem from a man aged 18 to 30 in good health.

The chain is built from TRBV10-3 and TRBJ1-4; 7 bases are shared with TRBD1. The CDR3 contains 14 residues. Germline loops: CDR1 ENHRY, CDR2 SYGVKD. V gave up 4 bases and J gave up 10 bases; unmatched junction bases: 9. CDR3 sequence (DNA): TGTGCCATCAGTGTTGACAGGGTGGAGGGAAAACTGTTTTTT. Its protein is CAISVDRVEGKLFF.

The V and J genes are TRBV9 and TRBJ2-3; 7 nucleotides align to TRBD1. Per germline, CDR1 SGDLS and CDR2 YYNGEE. The CDR3 is 16 residues long. V was clipped by 0 bases and J by 1 base; unmatched bases: 5. CDR3 protein: CASSVESTGRTDTQYF. In DNA, the CDR3 is TGTGCCAGCAGCGTAGAATCGACAGGGCGCACAGATACGCAGTATTTT.

This clone was recorded only once. This chain joins TRBV11-2 and TRBJ2-7, with TRBD2 as a possible D gene (6 bases). V was clipped by 3 bases and J by 0 bases, with 9 bases between them. The CDR3 is 14 amino acids. Germline values: CDR1 SGHAT, CDR2 FQNNGV. CDR3 sequence reads: CASSFTSPSYEQYF. In DNA, the CDR3 is TGTGCCAGCAGCTTTACTAGCCCCTCCTACGAGCAGTACTTC.

The rearrangement joins TRBV6-5 to TRBJ1-2; D not certain. CDR1 is MNHEY and CDR2 is SVGAGI in the germline V gene. Trimming left V 5 bases short and J 8 bases short, with 9 bases between. CDR3 length: 11 amino acids. CDR3 DNA sequence: TGTGCCAGCAGTGGAAGGACCGGCTACACCTTC. It translates to CASSGRTGYTF.

This chain connects TRBV18 to TRBJ1-1; 8 bases line up with TRBD1. V was clipped by 3 bases and J by 3 bases; unmatched bases: 6. Germline V gene lookup returns CDR1 KGHSH and CDR2 LQKENI. The CDR3 has 15 amino acids. The CDR3 DNA reads TGTGCCAGCTCACCTGGACAGGGTGGACACACTGAAGCTTTCTTT. Protein product: CASSPGQGGHTEAFF. The variable domain in full, with the rest retrieved from reference TRBV18 and TRBJ1-1, is NAGVMQNPRHLVRRRGQEARLRCSPMKGHSHVYWYRQLPEEGLKFMVYLQKENIIDESGMPKERFSAEFPKEGPSILRIQQVVRGDSAAYFCASSPGQGGHTEAFFGQGTRLTVV.

V is TRBV7-9 and J is TRBJ1-4; a possible D gene is TRBD1 (5 bases). Germline V gene sequence: CDR1 SEHNR, CDR2 FQNEAQ (reference sequence). V lost 5 bases and J lost 5, with 21 bases in between. The CDR3 runs 17 residues. CDR3 DNA sequence: TGTGCCAGCAGCCTGGTAATTGGGGCAGGGACGAATGAAAAACTGTTTTTT. It is translated as CASSLVIGAGTNEKLFF.

The chain joins TRBV18 to TRBJ1-5; 7 nucleotides line up with TRBD1. This CDR3 has 15 amino acids. CDR1 KGHSH and CDR2 LQKENI come from the germline V gene. Trimming removed 5 bases from V and 5 bases from J; junction bases left unmatched: 9. CDR3 nucleotides: TGTGCCAGCTCATCCTACACAGGGGATCATCAGCCCCAGCATTTT. Its protein product is CASSSYTGDHQPQHF. Looking up the rest from reference TRBV18 and TRBJ1-5 gives the full variable domain: NAGVMQNPRHLVRRRGQEARLRCSPMKGHSHVYWYRQLPEEGLKFMVYLQKENIIDESGMPKERFSAEFPKEGPSILRIQQVVRGDSAAYFCASSSYTGDHQPQHFGDGTRLSIL.

The rearrangement joins TRBV30 to TRBJ1-1; 7 nucleotides line up with TRBD1. The germline CDR1 and CDR2 sequences are GTSNPN and SVGIG (reference sequence). The CDR3 sequence is 12 residues long. Germline trimming cut 8 bases from V and 6 bases from J; bases unmatched to any gene: 9. CDR3 sequence (DNA): TGTGCCCGAAAAGACAGGGCGGCTGAAGCTTTCTTT. Encoded protein: CARKDRAAEAFF.

The chain links TRBV6-1 to TRBJ1-3, with unresolved D. Germline V gene lookup returns CDR1 MNHNS and CDR2 SASEGT. V was pared by 5 bases and J by 9 bases, with 8 bases between. The CDR3 covers 11 residues. CDR3 region: CASSRPGTIYF. The CDR3 coding sequence is TGTGCCAGCAGTCGACCCGGCACCATATATTTT.

This chain connects TRBV5-8 to TRBJ1-5; no clear D. CDR1 SGHTS and CDR2 YDEGEE come from the germline V gene. Trimming shortened V by 1 base and J by 7 bases, and 9 bases separated the two germline ends. The CDR3 covers 13 residues. CDR3 sequence (DNA): TGTGCCAGCAGCTTGATCCTCAACCAGCCCCAGCATTTT. Translated, it gives CASSLILNQPQHF.

Details on this clone: The sample carries other DNA sequences with the same CDR3. CDR3 amino acids: CASSLDTYEQYF. CDR3 sequence (DNA): TGTGCCAGCAGTTTGGACACCTACGAGCAGTACTTC. The gene calls are TRBV2 and TRBJ2-7; possible D gene TRBD1, 5 bases. The V gene's germline CDR1 is SNHLY and CDR2 FYNNEI. Deletions cut 5 bases from V and 2 bases from J, with 7 bases between. CDR3 size: 12 residues.

V and J are TRBV19 and TRBJ2-5; no reliable D call. This CDR3 spans 13 amino acids. V lost 3 bases and J lost 1, with 6 bases in between. Germline assignment: CDR1 LNHDA and CDR2 SQIVND (reference sequence). The CDR3 region is CASSINPQETQYF. CDR3 DNA sequence: TGTGCCAGTAGTATCAACCCCCAAGAGACCCAGTACTTC.

The V call is TRBV11-3, the J call TRBJ2-2; 10 positions agree with TRBD1. The CDR3 runs 15 residues. Per germline, CDR1 SGHNT and CDR2 YENEEA. V shed 5 bases and J 1 base; nucleotides not matched to a gene: 1. CDR3: CASSRDRGNTGELFF. The CDR3 DNA sequence: TGTGCCAGCAGCAGGGACAGGGGGAACACCGGGGAGCTGTTTTTT. Supplemented by reference TRBV11-3 and TRBJ2-2, the full variable domain reads EAGVVQSPRYKIIEKKQPVAFWCNPISGHNTLYWYLQNLGQGPELLIRYENEEAVDDSQLPKDRFSAERLKGVDSTLKIQPAELGDSAVYLCASSRDRGNTGELFFGEGSRLTVL.

About this clone itself: Other DNA sequences in the sample encode the same CDR3. The rearrangement joins TRBV6-1 to TRBJ1-2; no clear D gene. The CDR3 has 12 residues. V was trimmed by 2 bases and J by 5 bases, leaving 6 bases between them. CDR1 and CDR2 from the germline V gene are MNHNS and SASEGT. The CDR3 is CASSEIGYGYTF. The CDR3 region has the DNA TGTGCCAGCAGTGAAATCGGATATGGCTACACCTTC.

The V gene is TRBV6-5, the J gene TRBJ1-6, with 12 bases fitting TRBD1. V trimming: 2 bases; J trimming: 7 bases; junction bases outside the gene matches: 3. CDR1 MNHEY and CDR2 SVGAGI come from the germline V gene. The CDR3 consists of 16 residues. CDR3: CASSYGTGGENSPLHF. The CDR3 bases are TGTGCCAGCAGTTACGGGACAGGGGGCGAGAATTCACCCCTCCACTTT.